Presented here are 9 T cell receptor beta chains from one specimen sequenced in a study of blood T cell repertoires in COVID-19. The method was immunoSEQ multiplex PCR; TCRdb's version includes in-frame clones alone and lacks a portion of them. The table lists hundreds of thousands of clones, roughly 85% of them singletons. Sequencing was carried out using PBMCs or T cells enriched from blood (not recorded which). These receptors were obtained from a woman in her twenties or thirties who had been exposed to COVID-19.

This clone appeared once. The chain has TRBV27 and TRBJ1-1; no reliable D call. CDR1 and CDR2 (germline): MNHEY, SMNVEV (reference sequence). The CDR3 contains 15 residues. V was pared by 6 bases and J by 5 bases, with 19 bases between. The CDR3 region has the DNA TGTGCCAGCAGCTTAACCAGCGGAGGATGGACTGAAGCTTTCTTT. Translation gives CASSLTSGGWTEAFF.

The chain uses TRBV18 and TRBJ2-1; D is undetermined. The V end was cut by 0 bases, the J end by 2 bases, with 8 bases between. The CDR3 is 15 amino acids. The germline CDR1 and CDR2 sequences are KGHSH and LQKENI. The DNA of the CDR3 is TGTGCCAGCTCACCACCCGAGAGCACCTACAATGAGCAGTTCTTC. Translated: CASSPPESTYNEQFF.

This chain connects TRBV5-4 to TRBJ1-1; TRBD1 matches at 12 bases. The germline V gene has CDR1 SGHNT and CDR2 YYREEE (reference sequence). The CDR3 length is 16 residues. Losses at the gene ends were 2 bases for V and 4 bases for J; bases not matched to a gene: 6. The CDR3 loop reads CASSFGDRGPSTEAFF. The CDR3 nucleotides are TGTGCCAGCAGCTTCGGGGACAGGGGGCCGAGCACTGAAGCTTTCTTT.

This chain connects TRBV18 to TRBJ1-1; the D is unclear. The CDR3 has 15 amino acids. The ends were cut back, 3 bases at V and 2 bases at J, with 13 bases in the middle. Germline V CDR1 and CDR2: KGHSH, LQKENI. For the CDR3, the DNA is TGTGCCAGCTCACCTCAAGAGACTGCTAACACTGAAGCTTTCTTT. Translating it yields CASSPQETANTEAFF.

For this clone: Distinct nucleotide sequences in the sample also encode this CDR3. The chain couples TRBV18 to TRBJ1-1; 7 nucleotides agree with TRBD1. This CDR3 region has 12 residues. V shed 3 bases and J 8 bases; nucleotides not matched to a gene: 3. The germline V gene has CDR1 KGHSH and CDR2 LQKENI. DNA of the CDR3: TGTGCCAGCTCACCCGACAGGGCCGAAGCTTTCTTT. Amino acid sequence: CASSPDRAEAFF.

CDR3 nucleotide sequence: TGTGCCAGCAGTTCGACTCCGATAGGGGTCAAAAACATTCAGTACTTC. The encoded protein is CASSSTPIGVKNIQYF. The chain combines TRBV9 with TRBJ2-4, with D possibly matching TRBD1 (5 bases). V lost 5 bases and J lost 3, with 18 bases in between. Looked up from germline, CDR1 is SGDLS and CDR2 is YYNGEE. The CDR3 sequence is 16 residues long.

The genes are TRBV21-1 and TRBJ1-5; the table's D gene call, TRBD1, was not cross checked with the DNA. TRBV21-1 is deemed a pseudogene. This CDR3 is 16 amino acids long. CDR3 loop: CASSSGPPGQDQPQHF. CDR3 sequence (DNA): TGTGCCAGCAGCTCCGGCCCTCCGGGACAGGATCAGCCCCAGCATTTT.

The rearrangement uses TRBV4-1 and TRBJ1-1; unclear D gene. From germline, CDR1 is MGHRA and CDR2 YSYEKL. CDR3 length equals 16 residues. With 1 base removed from V and 0 bases from J, the gap between germline ends came to 12 bases. The CDR3 loop is CASSQVPPGMNTEAFF. The CDR3 region has the DNA TGCGCCAGCAGCCAAGTCCCGCCGGGGATGAACACTGAAGCTTTCTTT.

This clone has a handful of counts. The V gene is TRBV7-3, the J gene TRBJ1-1, with D uncertain. Trimming pared 3 bases from V and 1 base from J, leaving 6 bases between. CDR3 length equals 13 residues. Germline V lookup: CDR1 SGHTA, CDR2 FQGTGA. CDR3 sequence: CASSLSQNTEAFF. The CDR3 DNA sequence: TGTGCCAGCAGCTTGTCACAGAACACTGAAGCTTTCTTT. The entire variable domain, with the rest obtained from reference TRBV7-3 and TRBJ1-1, is as follows: GAGVSQTPSNKVTEKGKYVELRCDPISGHTALYWYRQSLGQGPEFLIYFQGTGAADDSGLPNDRFFAVRPEGSVSTLKIQRTERGDSAVYLCASSLSQNTEAFFGQGTRLTVV.